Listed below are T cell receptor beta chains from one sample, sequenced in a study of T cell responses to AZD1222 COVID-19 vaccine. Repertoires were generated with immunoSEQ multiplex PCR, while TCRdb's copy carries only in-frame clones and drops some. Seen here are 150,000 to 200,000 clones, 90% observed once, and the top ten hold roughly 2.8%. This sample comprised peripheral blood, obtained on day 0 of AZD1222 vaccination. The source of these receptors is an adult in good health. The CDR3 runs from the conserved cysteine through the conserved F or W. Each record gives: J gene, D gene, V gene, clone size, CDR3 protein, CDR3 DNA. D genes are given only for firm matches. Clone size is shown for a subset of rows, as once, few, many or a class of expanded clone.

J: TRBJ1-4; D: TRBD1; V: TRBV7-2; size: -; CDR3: CASSLVRGNEKLFF; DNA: TGTGCCAGCAGCTTAGTCAGGGGGAATGAAAAACTGTTTTTT
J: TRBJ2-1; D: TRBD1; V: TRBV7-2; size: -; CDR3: CASSLEYRWGQGEDEQFF; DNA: TGTGCCAGCAGCTTAGAATACCGATGGGGACAGGGAGAGGATGAGCAGTTCTTC
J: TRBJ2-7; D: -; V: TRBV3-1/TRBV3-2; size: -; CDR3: CASSRGFGYEQYF; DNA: TGTGCCAGCAGCAGGGGTTTCGGGTACGAGCAGTACTTC
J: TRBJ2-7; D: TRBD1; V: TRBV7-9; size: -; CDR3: CASSFAGGSGEQYF; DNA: TGTGCCAGCAGCTTCGCAGGGGGCTCGGGCGAGCAGTACTTC
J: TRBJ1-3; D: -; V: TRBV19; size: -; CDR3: CASATDSSGNTIYF; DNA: TGTGCCAGCGCAACGGACAGCTCTGGAAACACCATATATTTT
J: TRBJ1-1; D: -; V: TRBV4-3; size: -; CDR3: CASSQDPQVNTEAFF; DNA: TGCGCCAGCAGCCAAGATCCTCAGGTGAACACTGAAGCTTTCTTT
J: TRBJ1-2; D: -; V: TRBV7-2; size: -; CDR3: CASGRQNYGYTF; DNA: TGTGCCAGCGGTCGACAGAACTATGGCTACACCTTC
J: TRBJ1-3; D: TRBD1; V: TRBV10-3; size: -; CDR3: CAIMATGTGGGNTIYF; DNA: TGTGCCATCATGGCCACCGGGACAGGGGGTGGAAACACCATATATTTT
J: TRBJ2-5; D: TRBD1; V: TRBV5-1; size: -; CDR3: CASSLTSGQGRETQYF; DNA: TGCGCCAGCAGCCTCACAAGCGGACAGGGGCGAGAGACCCAGTACTTC
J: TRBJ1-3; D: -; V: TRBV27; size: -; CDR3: CASSLSGAIGNTIYF; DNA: TGTGCCAGCAGTTTATCGGGGGCAATTGGAAACACCATATATTTT
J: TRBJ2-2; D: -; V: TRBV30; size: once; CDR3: CAWSLGGRAGELFF; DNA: TGTGCCTGGAGCCTAGGGGGGAGGGCCGGGGAGCTGTTTTTT
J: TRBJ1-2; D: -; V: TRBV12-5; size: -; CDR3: CASGLTLAAGPLYGYTF; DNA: TGTGCTAGTGGTTTGACCCTAGCGGCGGGGCCTCTCTATGGCTACACCTTC
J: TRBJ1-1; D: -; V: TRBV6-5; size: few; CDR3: CASSYKTAPEAFF; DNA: TGTGCCAGCAGTTACAAGACGGCACCTGAAGCTTTCTTT
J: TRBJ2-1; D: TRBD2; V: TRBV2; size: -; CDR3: CASSERASGAYNEQFF; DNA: TGTGCCAGCAGTGAAAGGGCTAGCGGAGCTTACAATGAGCAGTTCTTC
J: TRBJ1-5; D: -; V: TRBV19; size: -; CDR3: CASSSGAQPQHF; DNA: TGTGCCAGTAGTAGCGGGGCACAGCCCCAGCATTTT
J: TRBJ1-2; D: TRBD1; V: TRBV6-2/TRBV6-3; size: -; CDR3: CASSLRDRTIYGYTF; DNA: TGTGCCAGCAGTCTCAGGGACAGAACAATCTATGGCTACACCTTC
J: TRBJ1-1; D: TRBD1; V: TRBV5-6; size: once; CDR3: CASTPGQGATKAFF; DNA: TGTGCCAGCACCCCGGGACAGGGGGCCACCAAAGCTTTCTTT
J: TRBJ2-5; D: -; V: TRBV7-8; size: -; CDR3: CASSHRGTETQYF; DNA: TGTGCCAGCAGCCACCGGGGAACGGAGACCCAGTACTTC
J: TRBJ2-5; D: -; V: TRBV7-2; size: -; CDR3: CASQLSGFGGHLQETQYF; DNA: TGTGCCAGCCAGCTTTCGGGGTTCGGCGGCCACCTCCAAGAGACCCAGTACTTC
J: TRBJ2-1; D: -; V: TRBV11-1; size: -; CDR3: CASSSDLNEQFF; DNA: TGTGCCAGCAGCTCGGACCTCAATGAGCAGTTCTTC